These 15 T cell receptor beta chains originate from one sample sequenced in a study of blood T cells in healthy people across ages. Through a sample-barcoded 5' primer and a J-beta primer mix, a second PCR was run for roughly 6 to 11 cycles. TCRdb re-called the 5' RACE reads through MiXCR, storing one row per CDR3 protein. Of 1.5 million to 2 million distinct CDR3 sequences listed, 28% are singletons. The specimen sequenced was blood. All receptors come from a woman aged 25 to 39 in good health.

With respect to this clonotype: One base away lies a much larger clone, so this may be a sequencing read error. The chain recombines TRBV20-1 with TRBJ1-2, with D tentatively TRBD1 (5 bases). Looked up from germline, CDR1 is DFQATT and CDR2 is SNEGSKA (reference sequence). The CDR3 has 12 amino acids. V shed 0 bases and J shed 4 bases, with 6 bases lying between them. CDR3 sequence reads: CSARDDSYGYTF. CDR3 DNA: TGCAGTGCTAGAGATGACAGCTATGGCTACACCTTC.

This clonotype was observed many times. The chain has TRBV7-2 and TRBJ1-4; tentative D call: TRBD1 (5 bases). CDR3 size: 14 residues. The V and J ends lost 1 base and 10 bases respectively, with 13 bases between them. Germline V gene sequence: CDR1 SGHTA, CDR2 FQGNSA. The chain's CDR3 is CASSLDGGSGKLFF. The CDR3 coding sequence is TGTGCCAGCAGCTTAGACGGGGGGTCTGGAAAACTGTTTTTT.

This clonotype was detected ten times or more. The rearrangement uses TRBV18 and TRBJ2-7, with D possibly being TRBD1 (6 bases). Per germline, CDR1 KGHSH and CDR2 LQKENI. CDR3 length equals 14 residues. With 2 bases removed from V and 6 bases from J, the gap between germline ends came to 14 bases. CDR3 in DNA: TGTGCCAGCTCACCAACTTCGGCGGACAGCGAGCAGTACTTC. Translating gives CASSPTSADSEQYF.

The V and J genes are TRBV20-1 and TRBJ2-3; TRBD2 matches 7 bases. The CDR3 sequence is 17 residues long. Germline loops: CDR1 DFQATT, CDR2 SNEGSKA (reference sequence). V dropped 0 bases and J dropped 5; count of bases not matched to a gene: 14. The CDR3 is CSARDVRGGGDEDTQYF. The CDR3, as DNA: TGCAGTGCTAGAGACGTACGCGGGGGAGGAGACGAAGATACGCAGTATTTT.

Notes on this clonotype: At one of its ends the junction is not consistent with the germline gene, which may arise from a read error. V is TRBV7-9 and J is TRBJ2-1, with D hard to call. This CDR3 is 15 amino acids long. Germline lookup yields CDR1 SEHNR and CDR2 FQNEAQ (reference sequence). As DNA, the CDR3 is TGTACCAGCAGTCCGCCCAGTAGCTCCTACAATGAGCAGTTCTTC. Residues: CTSSPPSSSYNEQFF.

At least ten counts were recorded for this clonotype. The J gene is TRBJ2-5, the V gene TRBV12-3 or TRBV12-4, with 8 bases aligning to TRBD1. The junction had 7 bases not matched to a gene; V was cut back by 5 bases and J by 5 bases. This CDR3 is built from 14 residues. CDR3 coding DNA: TGTGCCAGCAGTCTAAGGACAGGGATGGAGACCCAGTACTTC. It yields the protein CASSLRTGMETQYF.

This clonotype has a count of ten or more. The gene calls are TRBV11-1 and TRBJ2-5, with 8 bases fitting TRBD1. The J segment lost 5 bases and the V segment lost 8 bases, leaving 10 bases of the junction unmatched. The germline V gene has CDR1 SGHAT and CDR2 FQDESV (reference sequence). The CDR3 consists of 14 residues. The CDR3 loop reads CASHRTGSAETQYF. The CDR3 nucleotides are TGTGCCAGCCACCGGACAGGGTCTGCGGAGACCCAGTACTTC.

With regard to this clonotype: A much larger clone differs by one base, so this may be a read error. The chain combines TRBV20-1 with TRBJ2-1; D is unclear. The DNA matches TRBJ2-7 better at its end, which makes the J call doubtful. Germline values: CDR1 DFQATT, CDR2 SNEGSKA (reference sequence). This CDR3 spans 14 amino acids. CDR3 nucleotides: TGCAGTGCTAGGGTAAGTGATTCGGACCACGAGCAGTACTTC. It codes for CSARVSDSDHEQYF.

This chain links TRBV29-1 with TRBJ2-2, with 8 bases identical to TRBD2. Germline V gene data show CDR1 as SQVTM and CDR2 as ANQGSEA. V shed 4 bases, J shed 7 bases, and the junction held 5 bases outside the gene matches. CDR3 size: 13 residues. The CDR3 region has the DNA TGCAGCGTTGTATCGGGGGGGTTCGGGGAGCTGTTTTTT. It codes for CSVVSGGFGELFF.

This rearrangement joins TRBV20-1 to TRBJ1-1, with D possibly being TRBD1 (6 bases). The V end was cut by 6 bases, the J end by 10 bases, with 24 bases between. Germline values: CDR1 DFQATT, CDR2 SNEGSKA (reference sequence). The CDR3 is made up of 14 amino acids. In DNA form, the CDR3 reads TGCAGTGCCCCGGGGGACGGGGGGCGTTCGGCAGCTTTCTTT. It yields the protein CSAPGDGGRSAAFF.

This clonotype was detected a few times. The V and J genes are TRBV5-1 and TRBJ2-1; 7 positions match TRBD2. Germline trimming cut 2 bases from V and 4 bases from J; bases unmatched to any gene: 9. Germline CDR1 reads SGHRS; CDR2 reads YFSETQ. The CDR3 is made up of 16 amino acids. In nucleotides, the CDR3 is TGCGCCAGCAGCTTAGCCGGGGCTAGCGGATACAATGAGCAGTTCTTC. It specifies CASSLAGASGYNEQFF.

A few counts support this clonotype. This chain uses TRBV30 with TRBJ1-5; D call uncertain. From germline, CDR1 is GTSNPN and CDR2 SVGIG (reference sequence). This CDR3 is 15 amino acids long. V dropped 1 base and J dropped 0 bases, with 10 bases sitting between them. Here the CDR3 reads CAWSAGSPSNQPQHF. CDR3 nucleotide sequence: TGTGCCTGGAGTGCTGGGAGCCCTAGCAATCAGCCCCAGCATTTT.

Regarding this clonotype: One base away lies a much larger clone, so this may be a sequencing read error. This rearrangement joins TRBV7-2 to TRBJ2-5; maybe TRBD2 (6 bases). Germline CDR1 is SGHTA and CDR2 is FQGNSA. Trimming removed 4 bases from V and 5 bases from J, with 23 bases in between. This CDR3 spans 17 amino acids. Written as DNA, the CDR3 is TGTGCCAGCAGCTCGGACCCGGCGGGACGGCCGCAGGAGACCCAGTACTTC. It yields the protein CASSSDPAGRPQETQYF.

This clonotype was counted only a few times. The chain combines TRBV28 with TRBJ2-7; D assignment may be TRBD1 or TRBD2 (5 bases each). Per germline, CDR1 MDHEN and CDR2 SYDVKM. CDR3 length equals 15 residues. Deletions cut 2 bases from V and 6 bases from J, with 17 bases between. CDR3 residues: CASSLGAQKGTEQYF. The DNA for the CDR3 is TGTGCCAGCAGTTTAGGGGCCCAAAAAGGGACCGAGCAGTACTTC.

This clonotype occurred a few times. This chain connects TRBV7-9 to TRBJ1-4; 11 positions match TRBD1. The CDR3 spans 14 residues. In germline, CDR1 is SEHNR, CDR2 FQNEAQ (reference sequence). The V gene end was trimmed by 3 bases and the J gene end by 8 bases; junction bases not matched to a gene: 2. CDR3 sequence (DNA): TGTGCCAGCAGCTTCGGACAGGGGGCAGAAAAACTGTTTTTT. This codes for CASSFGQGAEKLFF. The full variable domain, rest sourced from reference TRBV7-9 and TRBJ1-4, is DTGVSQNPRHKITKRGQNVTFRCDPISEHNRLYWYRQTLGQGPEFLTYFQNEAQLEKSRLLSDRFSAERPKGSFSTLEIQRTEQGDSAMYLCASSFGQGAEKLFFGSGTQLSVL.